The 26 T cell receptor beta chains presented below share a single source sample, sequenced in a study of T cell changes during pregnancy in multiple sclerosis (dated by TCRdb to about 2019). Receptor libraries were prepared by the immunoSEQ multiplex PCR assay. TCRdb stores this immuneACCESS table with in-frame sequences only. Part of the clones is absent; in the studies checked, under half of the shortfall reflects unresolved V genes, and no reason is known for the rest. The sample contains some 21,000 clones, about nine tenths of them found a single time. The ten largest clones add up to about 7.5% of the sample. The sequencing used CD8+ T cells from peripheral blood mononuclear cells, collected in the second trimester of pregnancy. These receptors all stem from a female donor in good health, enrolled as a control in a pregnancy study.

The CDR3 loop is CASSSLGGRSYEQYF. The CDR3 nucleotides read TGTGCCAGCAGTTCCCTAGGGGGACGTTCTTACGAGCAGTACTTC. The chain has TRBV27 and TRBJ2-7; the D gene is possibly TRBD1 (6 bases). Trimming cost V 4 bases and J 4 bases, with 17 bases left between them. CDR1 and CDR2 (germline): MNHEY, SMNVEV (reference sequence). The CDR3 has 15 residues.

V is TRBV28 and J is TRBJ1-2; a possible D gene is TRBD1 (5 bases). From germline, CDR1 is MDHEN and CDR2 SYDVKM. This CDR3 is built from 14 residues. With 6 bases removed from V and 2 bases from J, the gap between germline ends came to 13 bases. The CDR3 region has the DNA TGTGCCAGCAGCCCCCGGGGGGGGAACTATGGCTACACCTTC. It specifies CASSPRGGNYGYTF.

The rearrangement uses TRBV9 and TRBJ1-5, with 12 bases lining up with TRBD1. V trimming: 2 bases; J trimming: 5 bases; junction bases outside the gene matches: 2. The germline V gene encodes CDR1 SGDLS and CDR2 YYNGEE. The CDR3 length is 15 residues. The CDR3 is CASSVGQGAYQPQHF. Written as DNA, the CDR3 is TGTGCCAGCAGCGTGGGACAGGGGGCCTATCAGCCCCAGCATTTT.

This clone was detected a few times. The chain joins TRBV6-4 to TRBJ2-1; no reliable D call. Trimming stripped 0 bases from V and 6 bases from J, with 12 bases between. This CDR3 spans 15 amino acids. CDR1 and CDR2 from the germline V gene are MRHNA and SNTAGT. CDR3 amino acids: CASSDSMEPPNEQFF. In DNA, the CDR3 is TGTGCCAGCAGTGACTCGATGGAGCCACCCAATGAGCAGTTCTTC.

The chain combines TRBV27 with TRBJ2-1; tentatively, D is TRBD2 (7 bases). CDR3 length equals 17 residues. V dropped 2 bases and J dropped 2 bases, with 16 bases sitting between them. Germline V gene data show CDR1 as MNHEY and CDR2 as SMNVEV (reference sequence). CDR3 protein: CASSLRGRGTPYNEQFF. The CDR3 DNA reads TGTGCCAGCAGTTTACGGGGGCGGGGGACCCCCTACAATGAGCAGTTCTTC.

The chain employs TRBV7-8 and TRBJ1-3; a possible D gene is TRBD1 (6 bases). The germline CDR1 and CDR2 sequences are SGHVS and FQNEAQ. This CDR3 region has 14 residues. V was clipped by 4 bases and J by 2 bases, with 9 bases between them. CDR3 DNA: TGTGCCAGCAGCTCCCAGGGGACTGGAAACACCATATATTTT. It yields the protein CASSSQGTGNTIYF. The full variable domain, rest sourced from reference TRBV7-8 and TRBJ1-3, is GAGVSQSPRYKVAKRGQDVALRCDPISGHVSLFWYQQALGQGPEFLTYFQNEAQLDKSGLPSDRFFAERPEGSVSTLKIQRTQQEDSAVYLCASSSQGTGNTIYFGEGSWLTVV.

This chain joins TRBV28 and TRBJ1-5; 8 bases map to TRBD1. Germline V lookup: CDR1 MDHEN, CDR2 SYDVKM. V shed 3 bases and J 1 base; nucleotides not matched to a gene: 2. This CDR3 region has 15 residues. The CDR3: CASSLTGESNQPQHF. The CDR3 DNA reads as TGTGCCAGCAGTTTGACAGGGGAAAGCAATCAGCCCCAGCATTTT.

The rearrangement uses TRBV4-1 and TRBJ2-7, with 10 bases matching TRBD2. This CDR3 has 14 residues. Germline CDR1 MGHRA, CDR2 YSYEKL. Germline trimming cut 4 bases from V and 3 bases from J; bases unmatched to any gene: 3. The CDR3 region is CASSPRTSGYEQYF. The CDR3 coding sequence is TGCGCCAGCAGCCCAAGGACTAGCGGCTACGAGCAGTACTTC.

The rearrangement links TRBV7-9 to TRBJ2-3; no definite D call. Trimming removed 2 bases at V and 9 bases at J, with 9 bases between. The germline V gene has CDR1 SEHNR and CDR2 FQNEAQ (reference sequence). The CDR3 has 12 amino acids. The DNA of the CDR3 is TGTGCCAGCAGCTTAATAGAAGAAACGCAGTATTTT. This translates into CASSLIEETQYF.

The chain combines TRBV19 with TRBJ2-7; the match to TRBD2 covers 10 bases. Germline-derived CDR1 and CDR2 are LNHDA and SQIVND (reference sequence). This CDR3 comprises 14 residues. With V trimmed by 8 bases and J by 5 bases, 9 bases remained unmatched. The CDR3 DNA reads TGTGCCAGTGGGGCTAGCGGGAGATTCAACGAGCAGTACTTC. Amino acids: CASGASGRFNEQYF.

J is TRBJ1-4 and V is TRBV29-1; D is undetermined. CDR3 length equals 13 residues. The germline CDR1 and CDR2 sequences are SQVTM and ANQGSEA. Trimming left V 7 bases short and J 8 bases short, with 17 bases between. The DNA for the CDR3 is TGCAGCGGCGGAACTTCGGAGCACGAAAAACTGTTTTTT. It translates to CSGGTSEHEKLFF.

The chain combines TRBV23-1 with TRBJ2-3; 10 positions agree with TRBD2. TRBV23-1 is sorted into the ORF group, with uncertain function. The length of the CDR3 is 15 residues. Germline trimming cut 6 bases from V and 1 base from J; bases unmatched to any gene: 4. The CDR3 DNA is TGCGCCAGCAGCCCTCTAGCGGGGGGCACAGATACGCAGTATTTT. Translation: CASSPLAGGTDTQYF.

This clone has just one count. The J gene is TRBJ2-3, the V gene TRBV27; D is possibly TRBD2 (7 bases). The CDR3 covers 15 residues. Deletions cut 7 bases from V and 6 bases from J, with 20 bases between. Germline-derived CDR1 and CDR2 are MNHEY and SMNVEV (reference sequence). CDR3 sequence reads: CASTSSPGGADTQYF. The CDR3 region has the DNA TGTGCCAGCACTTCAAGCCCGGGGGGCGCGGATACGCAGTATTTT.

The CDR3 loop reads CASNDRGHLHYGYTF. The DNA of the CDR3 is TGTGCCAGCAATGACAGGGGGCATCTGCACTATGGCTACACCTTC. The V call is TRBV2, the J call TRBJ1-2; TRBD1 matches 10 bases. The CDR3 is made up of 15 amino acids. Per germline, CDR1 SNHLY and CDR2 FYNNEI. V lost 7 bases to trimming and J lost 3 bases; unmatched junction nucleotides: 8.

This chain joins TRBV13 and TRBJ1-1; D not resolved. This CDR3 region has 15 residues. Trimming cost V 4 bases and J 11 bases, with 23 bases left between them. Per the germline V gene, CDR1 is PRHDT and CDR2 is FYEKMQ (reference sequence). CDR3 in amino acids: CASSSRSVGPLSAFF. The DNA of the CDR3 is TGTGCCAGCAGCTCCCGGTCGGTGGGCCCACTTTCGGCTTTCTTT.

The V and J genes are TRBV6-1 and TRBJ2-1, with 7 bases aligning to TRBD2. With V trimmed by 2 bases and J by 3 bases, 4 bases remained unmatched. Per germline, CDR1 MNHNS and CDR2 SASEGT. The CDR3 has 15 residues. CDR3 nucleotides: TGTGCCAGCAGTGAAAGCCTAGCGGTCTACAATGAGCAGTTCTTC. Translated, it gives CASSESLAVYNEQFF.

The chain has TRBV5-1 and TRBJ2-1; D possibly corresponds to TRBD2 (5 bases). Per germline, CDR1 SGHRS and CDR2 YFSETQ. The CDR3 is 15 residues long. V shed 3 bases and J shed 1 base, with 11 bases lying between them. The CDR3 is CASSWAGPSYNEQFF. As DNA, the CDR3 is TGCGCCAGCAGCTGGGCGGGCCCTTCCTACAATGAGCAGTTCTTC.

V usage is TRBV28 and J usage is TRBJ1-2; perhaps TRBD1 as D (5 bases). The germline CDR1 and CDR2 sequences are MDHEN and SYDVKM. This CDR3 comprises 13 residues. With 3 bases removed from V and 2 bases from J, the gap between germline ends came to 7 bases. CDR3 sequence (DNA): TGTGCCAGCAGTTTGCAGGGAAACTATGGCTACACCTTC. It encodes CASSLQGNYGYTF.

This chain uses TRBV7-9 with TRBJ2-1, with 9 bases fitting TRBD2. The CDR3 loop spans 15 amino acids. Germline V gene sequence: CDR1 SEHNR, CDR2 FQNEAQ (reference sequence). Germline trimming cut 5 bases from V and 5 bases from J; bases unmatched to any gene: 7. The CDR3 coding sequence is TGTGCCAGCAGCAAAAGCGGGAGGCCCAACAATGAGCAGTTCTTC. Translating it yields CASSKSGRPNNEQFF.

The chain is built from TRBV10-3 and TRBJ2-7; 9 nucleotides agree with TRBD2. V lost 7 bases and J lost 5; bases outside the gene matches: 6. The CDR3 has 13 residues. The germline gives CDR1 ENHRY, CDR2 SYGVKD. CDR3 region: CAIMFAGGDEQYF. In DNA form, the CDR3 reads TGTGCCATCATGTTTGCGGGGGGGGACGAGCAGTACTTC.

The chain combines TRBV7-8 with TRBJ1-2, with 9 bases matching TRBD1. The V segment lost 5 bases and the J segment 5 bases; nucleotides outside the gene matches: 6. This CDR3 has 14 amino acids. The germline gives CDR1 SGHVS, CDR2 FQNEAQ. The CDR3 here is CASSPRDRVYGYTF. In DNA form, the CDR3 reads TGTGCCAGCAGCCCCAGGGACAGGGTATATGGCTACACCTTC.

A remark on this clone: The junction differs from germline at one of its ends, possibly a read error. The rearrangement joins TRBV6-5 to TRBJ2-7; 9 nucleotides line up with TRBD2. The germline V gene has CDR1 MNHEY and CDR2 SVGAGI. The CDR3 has 16 residues. CDR3 sequence: CASSNSRLAASYEQYF. The DNA of the CDR3 is TGTGCCAGCAGTAACTCGAGACTAGCGGCTTCCTACGAGCAGTACTTC.

Only one count was recorded for this clone. The rearrangement joins TRBV5-1 to TRBJ2-1; 9 bases match TRBD2. This CDR3 contains 17 residues. CDR1 is SGHRS, CDR2 YFSETQ, per germline. The J segment lost 10 bases and the V segment lost 0 bases, leaving 14 bases of the junction unmatched. CDR3: CASSLALAGGPSTEQFF. The CDR3 DNA reads as TGCGCCAGCAGCTTGGCCCTTGCGGGAGGGCCCTCTACAGAGCAGTTCTTC.

The genes are TRBV6-1 and TRBJ1-2; D possibly corresponds to TRBD1 (6 bases). This CDR3 region has 16 residues. Germline values: CDR1 MNHNS, CDR2 SASEGT. Trimming pared 1 base from V and 5 bases from J, leaving 17 bases between. The CDR3 sequence: CASSEVSGQIEYGYTF. CDR3 nucleotide sequence: TGTGCCAGCAGTGAAGTATCAGGACAGATTGAGTATGGCTACACCTTC.

This clone appeared a single time. The rearrangement joins TRBV4-1 to TRBJ2-5; 10 bases fit TRBD2. Looked up from germline, CDR1 is MGHRA and CDR2 is YSYEKL. This CDR3 is built from 18 residues. The junction had 10 bases not matched to a gene; V was cut back by 1 base and J by 2 bases. In DNA form, the CDR3 reads TGCGCCAGCAGCCAAGGGACGGGACTAGCGCCTCCACAAGAGACCCAGTACTTC. As protein: CASSQGTGLAPPQETQYF.

This sequence joins TRBV19 and TRBJ1-2; D not certain. CDR3 size: 13 residues. Germline CDR1 LNHDA, CDR2 SQIVND (reference sequence). The ends were cut back, 11 bases at V and 3 bases at J, with 16 bases in the middle. CDR3 in amino acids: CAGTSGPDYGYTF. CDR3 DNA: TGTGCCGGCACGTCTGGGCCGGACTATGGCTACACCTTC.